What follows are 21 T cell receptor beta chains derived from one specimen sequenced in a study of shared clonotypes between healthy human individuals. Assay used: immunoSEQ multiplex PCR; TCRdb lists only in-frame clones, some missing. The sample records approximately 470,000 clones, around 73% being singletons. Input material: PBMCs. These receptors all stem from a woman aged 40 to 49 in good health. Some clones in this sample may be carry-over from other donors' samples.

The chain carries TRBV15 and TRBJ2-1; TRBD2 matches 8 bases. The CDR3 is 16 amino acids. Per germline, CDR1 LNHNV and CDR2 YYDKDF (reference sequence). The junction had 7 bases not matched to a gene; V was cut back by 3 bases and J by 3 bases. The CDR3 DNA reads TGTGCCACCAGCAGGGATAGCGGGGCGGTCTACAATGAGCAGTTCTTC. The encoded protein is CATSRDSGAVYNEQFF.

V gene TRBV19 combines with J gene TRBJ1-2; 10 nucleotides line up with TRBD1. With 9 bases clipped from V and 1 base from J, the junction kept 8 bases outside the gene matches. The CDR3 has 15 residues. CDR1 and CDR2 (germline): LNHDA, SQIVND (reference sequence). This chain's CDR3 is CASRDRGIFNYGYTF. CDR3 in DNA: TGTGCCAGCCGGGACAGGGGTATCTTTAACTATGGCTACACCTTC.

The V gene is TRBV18, the J gene TRBJ2-3; D is possibly TRBD2 (6 bases). The V end was cut by 2 bases, the J end by 2 bases, with 11 bases between. Germline V gene sequence: CDR1 KGHSH, CDR2 LQKENI. CDR3 length equals 15 residues. DNA of the CDR3: TGTGCCAGCTCACCAAAGACTAGTTACACAGATACGCAGTATTTT. Protein product: CASSPKTSYTDTQYF. Combining the CDR3 with reference TRBV18 and TRBJ2-3 gives the whole variable domain NAGVMQNPRHLVRRRGQEARLRCSPMKGHSHVYWYRQLPEEGLKFMVYLQKENIIDESGMPKERFSAEFPKEGPSILRIQQVVRGDSAAYFCASSPKTSYTDTQYFGPGTRLTVL.

Points on this clone: A read error may be the cause here, since a much bigger clone is one base away. V usage is TRBV30 and J usage is TRBJ2-7; 10 bases match TRBD2. The length of the CDR3 is 14 residues. Germline V gives CDR1 GTSNPN, CDR2 SVGIG (reference sequence). CDR3 nucleotides: TGTGCCTGGGGTGTAGCGGGGGGTGGCTACGAGCAGTACTTC. Translated: CAWGVAGGGYEQYF.

The V call is TRBV4-1, the J call TRBJ2-3; 7 bases are a match to TRBD1. CDR1 is MGHRA and CDR2 is YSYEKL in the germline V gene. The junction had 12 bases not matched to a gene; V was cut back by 6 bases and J by 6 bases. CDR3 length equals 15 residues. The CDR3 DNA sequence: TGCGCCAGCAGAAAACGACAGGGTGGTCTGGATACGCAGTATTTT. Its protein is CASRKRQGGLDTQYF.

The chain is built from TRBV29-1 and TRBJ2-5; no clear D. Germline-derived CDR1 and CDR2 are SQVTM and ANQGSEA. The V end lost 7 bases, the J end lost 4 bases, and 13 bases lay between the germline ends. The CDR3 contains 12 residues. The CDR3 DNA reads TGCAGCGGGACCTTTTGGGGAGAGACCCAGTACTTC. Amino acid sequence: CSGTFWGETQYF.

This chain uses TRBV18 with TRBJ2-1; D perhaps matches TRBD1 (8 bases). The germline V gene has CDR1 KGHSH and CDR2 LQKENI. The V end was cut by 4 bases, the J end by 0 bases, with 25 bases between. This CDR3 spans 20 amino acids. CDR3 in DNA: TGTGCCAGCTCACTTACCCAACAGGGGGGGATGGCGAGCTCCTACAATGAGCAGTTCTTC. Translation: CASSLTQQGGMASSYNEQFF.

This clone was counted many times. The chain links TRBV10-3 to TRBJ2-7, with 11 positions matching TRBD1. Per germline, CDR1 ENHRY and CDR2 SYGVKD. The J segment lost 4 bases and the V segment lost 3 bases, leaving 2 bases of the junction unmatched. The CDR3 runs to 14 residues. CDR3 bases: TGTGCCATCAGTGAAGGACAGGGGGCGTACGAGCAGTACTTC. Its protein product is CAISEGQGAYEQYF.

This chain uses TRBV29-1 with TRBJ2-1, with D perhaps matching TRBD2 (6 bases). V shed 4 bases and J shed 9 bases, with 16 bases lying between them. The CDR3 consists of 13 residues. CDR1 SQVTM and CDR2 ANQGSEA come from the germline V gene. CDR3 amino acids: CSVGSRAGGEQFF. In nucleotides, the CDR3 is TGCAGCGTTGGAAGCAGGGCCGGGGGTGAGCAGTTCTTC.

As concerns this clone: With a much larger clone just one base away, this may be a read error. The V call is TRBV30, the J call TRBJ2-3, with D unclear. Germline values: CDR1 GTSNPN, CDR2 SVGIG (reference sequence). The CDR3 contains 12 residues. CDR3 region: CAWSDSTDTLYF. DNA of the CDR3: TGTGCCTGGAGCGACTCCACAGATACGCTGTATTTT.

The chain has TRBV5-1 and TRBJ2-1; 13 bases are a match to TRBD2. Per the germline V gene, CDR1 is SGHRS and CDR2 is YFSETQ. The CDR3 is made up of 15 amino acids. The V segment lost 7 bases and the J segment 7 bases; nucleotides outside the gene matches: 8. The CDR3 DNA reads TGCGCCAGCGGGGGAACTAGCGGGAGGGCGAATGAGCAGTTCTTC. Translation gives CASGGTSGRANEQFF.

Here the CDR3 DNA reads TGTGCCAGGCGTTGGCCAGATACGCAGTATTTT. Residues: CARRWPDTQYF. V is TRBV28 and J is TRBJ2-3; unclear D gene. There are 11 residues in the CDR3. In germline, CDR1 is MDHEN, CDR2 SYDVKM. The V gene lost 9 bases and the J gene lost 4 bases, with 8 bases spanning the gap.

J is TRBJ2-1 and V is TRBV9; TRBD2 matches 8 bases. The germline V gene has CDR1 SGDLS and CDR2 YYNGEE. The CDR3 loop spans 16 amino acids. V shed 4 bases, J shed 3 bases, and the junction held 9 bases outside the gene matches. As DNA, the CDR3 is TGTGCCAGCAGCCCACCGGCTAGCGGGTTCTACAATGAGCAGTTCTTC. It specifies CASSPPASGFYNEQFF.

The V gene is TRBV7-2, the J gene TRBJ2-6, with unresolved D. This CDR3 region has 15 residues. V lost 5 bases to trimming and J lost 0 bases, with 8 bases between them. Per germline, CDR1 SGHTA and CDR2 FQGNSA. CDR3 nucleotide sequence: TGTGCCAGCAGCCTATGGTCCTCTGGGGCCAACGTCCTGACTTTC. Its translation is CASSLWSSGANVLTF.

The chain recombines TRBV29-1 with TRBJ1-2, with 7 nucleotides matching TRBD1. The CDR3 runs to 12 residues. CDR1 is SQVTM, CDR2 ANQGSEA, per germline. Trimming removed 4 bases from V and 4 bases from J; junction bases left unmatched: 3. The CDR3 coding sequence is TGCAGCGTTGTCGCAGGGGGCTATGGCTACACCTTC. This gives the protein CSVVAGGYGYTF.

The CDR3 loop reads CASSLSSLGSYEQYF. DNA of the CDR3: TGTGCCAGCAGCCTTAGCTCTTTGGGATCCTACGAGCAGTACTTC. V and J are TRBV6-6 and TRBJ2-7; D is ambiguous. Trimming took off 6 bases at V and 1 base at J, with 16 bases between the two ends. The CDR3 sequence is 15 residues long. Germline V gene data show CDR1 as MNHNY and CDR2 as SVGAGI (reference sequence).

The chain has TRBV6-5 and TRBJ2-5, with 10 bases matching TRBD1. V lost 0 bases and J lost 5; bases outside the gene matches: 0. CDR3 length: 14 amino acids. Germline V lookup: CDR1 MNHEY, CDR2 SVGAGI. In DNA form, the CDR3 reads TGTGCCAGCAGTTACTCGGGACAGGGGGAGACCCAGTACTTC. Its protein product is CASSYSGQGETQYF.

The chain joins TRBV4-1 to TRBJ2-7; possible D gene TRBD2, 5 bases. The CDR3 totals 15 residues. Trimming took off 1 base at V and 3 bases at J, with 13 bases between the two ends. Germline V gives CDR1 MGHRA, CDR2 YSYEKL. CDR3 coding DNA: TGCGCCAGCAGCCAAGCTCGACTTGGACTCTACGAGCAGTACTTC. Its translation: CASSQARLGLYEQYF.

Concerning this clone itself: The sample contains more than one DNA sequence encoding this CDR3. J is TRBJ2-7 and V is TRBV6-5, with 13 positions matching TRBD2. Germline loops: CDR1 MNHEY, CDR2 SVGAGI. Unmatched junction bases numbered 3, after V lost 5 bases and J lost 2 bases. This CDR3 spans 15 amino acids. The CDR3 spells CASSRGTSGTYEQYF. The CDR3 coding sequence is TGTGCCAGCAGTCGCGGGACTAGCGGGACCTACGAGCAGTACTTC.

The chain uses TRBV6-6 and TRBJ1-2, with 7 bases aligning to TRBD1. The CDR3 is 13 residues long. CDR1 is MNHNY, CDR2 SVGAGI, per germline (reference sequence). The trim removed 5 bases at V and 2 bases at J, leaving 2 bases unmatched. DNA for the CDR3: TGTGCCAGCAGTCGGGACAGCAACTATGGCTACACCTTC. As protein: CASSRDSNYGYTF.

This chain uses TRBV10-3 with TRBJ1-3; tentatively, D is TRBD1 (6 bases). The CDR3 contains 13 residues. The V gene lost 8 bases and the J gene lost 3 bases, with 11 bases spanning the gap. Germline values: CDR1 ENHRY, CDR2 SYGVKD. The CDR3 region is CAIGQGHGNTIYF. The DNA of the CDR3 is TGTGCCATCGGGCAGGGGCATGGAAACACCATATATTTT.